These 5 T cell receptor beta chains were sequenced from one sample in a study of T cell repertoires in cytomegalovirus infection. Each CDR3 protein gets one entry after TCRdb re-called the reads with MiXCR. The table lists hundreds of thousands of distinct CDR3 sequences, approximately 32% of them singletons. These receptors' targets are unknown. The input for sequencing was cultured PBMCs, taken from culture after CMV antigen stimulation. The receptors here all came from a human donor in good health (CMV status not recorded). Some clones in this sample may be carry-over from other donors' samples.

This clonotype was observed a handful of times. The chain joins TRBV10-3 to TRBJ2-4; no definite D call. Germline V lookup: CDR1 ENHRY, CDR2 SYGVKD. CDR3 length equals 13 residues. V gave up 1 base and J gave up 6 bases, with 7 bases separating them. The CDR3 spells CAISELVGNIQYF. CDR3 nucleotide sequence: TGTGCCATCAGTGAGTTGGTCGGAAACATTCAGTACTTC.

This clonotype was seen at least ten times. The genes are TRBV7-2 and TRBJ2-1; 8 bases fit TRBD2. Germline V gene sequence: CDR1 SGHTA, CDR2 FQGNSA. The CDR3 runs 14 residues. Trimming at V came to 8 bases and at J to 3 bases, leaving 6 bases not matched to a gene. The CDR3 reads CASRGGSSYNEQFF. CDR3 bases: TGTGCCAGCCGGGGGGGTAGCAGCTACAATGAGCAGTTCTTC.

Only a few counts were recorded for this clonotype. V is TRBV7-2 and J is TRBJ2-3, with D unclear. Trimming removed 5 bases from V and 2 bases from J, with 20 bases in between. Germline V gives CDR1 SGHTA, CDR2 FQGNSA. The CDR3 covers 17 residues. DNA for the CDR3: TGTGCCAGCAGCCCAACCCGCCCCATGGGGAACACAGATACGCAGTATTTT. It is translated as CASSPTRPMGNTDTQYF. Complete variable domain (other parts from reference TRBV7-2 and TRBJ2-3): GAGVSQSPSNKVTEKGKDVELRCDPISGHTALYWYRQSLGQGLEFLIYFQGNSAPDKSGLPSDRFSAERTGGSVSTLTIQRTQQEDSAVYLCASSPTRPMGNTDTQYFGPGTRLTVL.

CDR3 sequence (DNA): TGTGCCAGCAGCCAAGGACAGGGTAACTCCTACGAGCAGTACTTC. As protein: CASSQGQGNSYEQYF. V is TRBV27 and J is TRBJ2-7, with 8 nucleotides matching TRBD1. This CDR3 is built from 15 residues. Germline CDR1 is MNHEY and CDR2 is SMNVEV (reference sequence). Germline trimming cut 6 bases from V and 0 bases from J; bases unmatched to any gene: 7.

The CDR3 DNA sequence: TGCGCCAGCAGCTTAAACGGGGCCTTAATCGAGCAGTACTTC. Protein: CASSLNGALIEQYF. This sequence joins TRBV5-1 and TRBJ2-7; perhaps D is TRBD1 or TRBD2 (5 bases each). Per the germline V gene, CDR1 is SGHRS and CDR2 is YFSETQ. The V end lost 2 bases, the J end lost 6 bases, and 15 bases lay between the germline ends. The CDR3 loop spans 14 amino acids.